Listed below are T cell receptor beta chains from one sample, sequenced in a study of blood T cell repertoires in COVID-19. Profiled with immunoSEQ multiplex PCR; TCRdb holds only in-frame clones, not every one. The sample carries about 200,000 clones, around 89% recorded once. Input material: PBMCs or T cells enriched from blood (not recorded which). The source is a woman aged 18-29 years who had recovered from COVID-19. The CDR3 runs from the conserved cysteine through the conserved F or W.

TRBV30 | CAWLSGTGLSGANVLTF
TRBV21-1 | CASSNPDRGLWTGELFF
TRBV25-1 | CASSEGTGGMTDTQYF
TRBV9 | CASSVGQYHTF
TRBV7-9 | CASSSDRGRGYTF
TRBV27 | CASSSGAGWHF
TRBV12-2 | CASRSTGGADEQYF
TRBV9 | CASSESTTAQGASEAFF
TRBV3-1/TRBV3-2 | CASSQDVGIYGYTF
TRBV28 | CASRLGTHQPQHF
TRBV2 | CASSNDRSGNTIYF
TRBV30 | CAWSVLPQETQYF
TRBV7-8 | CASSPDRGQGYTF
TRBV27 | CASSLTGTGNEAFF
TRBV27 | CASSRTATGRSGGRDTQYF
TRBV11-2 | CASSPFGQGWANEQYF
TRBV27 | CASSHRGIGTEAFF
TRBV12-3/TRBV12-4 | CASSLVAGEAFF
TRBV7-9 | CASSANSGDTIYF
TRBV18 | CASSPQPAGLGEQYF
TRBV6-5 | CASTQIAPANYGYTF
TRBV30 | CAWTAGKGYTF
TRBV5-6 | CASSRGPPRGQPQHF
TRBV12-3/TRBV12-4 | CASSVQRSQPQHF
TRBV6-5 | CASRTGGSTDTQYF
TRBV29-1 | CSVSGRLNTEAFF
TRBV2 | CASSGQYEQYF
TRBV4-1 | CASSQAKGASYGYTF
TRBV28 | CAVDSSYEQYF
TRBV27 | CASSLAGGAYEQYF
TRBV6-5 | CASSFSRGGIYEQYF
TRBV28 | CASSPRGAGGRNEQFF
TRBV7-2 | CASSLLRTREGNTGELFF
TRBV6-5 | CASGDRGYNEQFF
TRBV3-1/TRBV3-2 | CASSRNTGELFF
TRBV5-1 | CASSSRVNTEAFF
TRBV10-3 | CAISEGQGVGGTEAFF
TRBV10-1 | CASSAERDRGRSLGAFF
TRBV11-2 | CASSLGSRIVESYEQYF
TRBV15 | CATSRYRESWETQYF
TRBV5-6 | CASSLRGWGVNQPQHF
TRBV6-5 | CASSYSTGWNQPQHF
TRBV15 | CATSRYPSGYTF
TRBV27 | CASRVQVYSPLHF
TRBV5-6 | CASSSGHRNTGELFF
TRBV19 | CASSMDLGQQNSPLHF
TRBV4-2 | CASGETGGNTEAFF
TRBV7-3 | CASSYAGGLPNNEQFF
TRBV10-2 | CASGPGIYEQYF
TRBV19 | CASSIEGGGAFYEQYF
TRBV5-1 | CASSQRGGPYEQYF
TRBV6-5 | CASSRNRGTNTEAFF